This is a list of T cell receptor beta chains from one sample in a study of shared clonotypes between healthy human individuals. Profiled with immunoSEQ multiplex PCR; TCRdb holds only in-frame clones, not every one. The top ten hold about 0.13% of the sample, which has roughly 2.5 million clones, roughly 92% seen once. The sequencing input was naive CD4+ T cells sorted from blood. Receptors originate from a young man in good health. Each CDR3 is given with its conserved first and last residue. The order of the fields is D gene, J gene, V gene, clone size, CDR3 DNA, CDR3 protein. A D gene is named only where the DNA matches it firmly. A row's size may be missing; if present it is once, few, many or a size class.

D: -
J: TRBJ1-5
V: TRBV28
size: -
DNA: TGTGCCAGCAAACGAACAGGGCTGCGGAGCAATCAGCCCCAGCATTTT
CDR3: CASKRTGLRSNQPQHF

D: TRBD1
J: TRBJ1-5
V: TRBV7-2
size: -
DNA: TGTGCCAGCAGCTTCCCGGACAGGGGGAGTCAGCCCCAGCATTTT
CDR3: CASSFPDRGSQPQHF

D: TRBD1
J: TRBJ2-3
V: TRBV19
size: -
DNA: TGTGCCAGTAGTCCAGGACAGGGGGTGAGCACAGATACGCAGTATTTT
CDR3: CASSPGQGVSTDTQYF

D: -
J: TRBJ2-1
V: TRBV9
size: -
DNA: TGTGCCAGCAGCCCCCGAAGAGAGACCTACAATGAGCAGTTCTTC
CDR3: CASSPRRETYNEQFF

D: TRBD1
J: TRBJ2-7
V: TRBV27
size: -
DNA: TGTGCCAGCAGTTACGTCGGGACAGGGGGCGAGCAGTACTTC
CDR3: CASSYVGTGGEQYF

D: TRBD1
J: TRBJ1-1
V: TRBV7-6
size: -
DNA: TGTGCCAGCAGCTTACAGGGGGGCAAGACTGAAGCTTTCTTT
CDR3: CASSLQGGKTEAFF

D: -
J: TRBJ2-7
V: TRBV18
size: -
DNA: TGTGCCAGCTCACCAAAGGAGGGGGGGCCGAACGAGCAGTACTTC
CDR3: CASSPKEGGPNEQYF

D: -
J: TRBJ2-7
V: TRBV28
size: -
DNA: TGTGCCAGCAGTATACCCCAGGGTTGGCAGTACTTC
CDR3: CASSIPQGWQYF

D: -
J: TRBJ2-7
V: TRBV10-3
size: -
DNA: TGTGCCATCAGTGAAGCTCTTACAGGTTTTAACTACGAGCAGTACTTC
CDR3: CAISEALTGFNYEQYF

D: -
J: TRBJ1-3
V: TRBV29-1
size: -
DNA: TGCAGCGTTGAAGACCCAGGGGGAAACACCATATATTTT
CDR3: CSVEDPGGNTIYF

D: -
J: TRBJ1-1
V: TRBV29-1
size: few
DNA: TGCAGCGTTGTGGCGGCGAACACTGAAGCTTTCTTT
CDR3: CSVVAANTEAFF

D: TRBD2
J: TRBJ2-1
V: TRBV7-2
size: -
DNA: TGTGCCAGCAGCTTAGACGGGAGGGCGGGAAATGAGCAGTTCTTC
CDR3: CASSLDGRAGNEQFF

D: -
J: TRBJ1-2
V: TRBV27
size: -
DNA: TGTGCCAGCAGTCCCACGGCTCGGGGGTATGGCTACACCTTC
CDR3: CASSPTARGYGYTF

D: TRBD1
J: TRBJ2-2
V: TRBV11-3
size: -
DNA: TGTGCCAGCAGCTTAGGGGGACAGTTCACCGGGGAGCTGTTTTTT
CDR3: CASSLGGQFTGELFF

D: -
J: TRBJ1-1
V: TRBV7-3
size: -
DNA: TGTGCCAGCAGCTTAGAGCCGGGATCCAGCACTGAAGCTTTCTTT
CDR3: CASSLEPGSSTEAFF

D: TRBD1
J: TRBJ1-3
V: TRBV7-8
size: -
DNA: TGTGCCAGCAGCCCATCAGGGGGCATTGGCACCATATATTTT
CDR3: CASSPSGGIGTIYF

D: -
J: TRBJ1-5
V: TRBV27
size: -
DNA: TGTGCCAGCACGACAGGACGACAGCCCCAGCATTTT
CDR3: CASTTGRQPQHF

D: TRBD1
J: TRBJ2-5
V: TRBV14
size: -
DNA: TGTGCCAGCAGCTATGGACAGGGCCTTCAAGAGACCCAGTACTTC
CDR3: CASSYGQGLQETQYF

D: -
J: TRBJ1-1
V: TRBV10-2
size: -
DNA: TGCGCCAGCACCGGTGTGGGGAACACTGAAGCTTTCTTT
CDR3: CASTGVGNTEAFF

D: -
J: TRBJ2-3
V: TRBV11-3
size: -
DNA: TGTGCCAGCAGCCGGGGCCCGACAGATACGCAGTATTTT
CDR3: CASSRGPTDTQYF

D: -
J: TRBJ2-5
V: TRBV10-2
size: -
DNA: TGCGCCAGCAGTAGACAGCCTCCTTCAGAGACCCAGTACTTC
CDR3: CASSRQPPSETQYF

D: TRBD2
J: TRBJ2-5
V: TRBV4-1
size: once
DNA: TGCGCCAGCAGCCAACAAAACCTAGCGGGAGTGTACCAAGAGACCCAGTACTTC
CDR3: CASSQQNLAGVYQETQYF

D: -
J: TRBJ2-4
V: TRBV28
size: -
DNA: TGTGCCAGCAGTCAATCAGGGGTGCTAGCCAAAAACATTCAGTACTTC
CDR3: CASSQSGVLAKNIQYF

D: -
J: TRBJ2-7
V: TRBV6-5
size: -
DNA: TGTGCCAGCACCCGGGACTTAAGCTCCTACGAGCAGTACTTC
CDR3: CASTRDLSSYEQYF

D: TRBD1
J: TRBJ2-1
V: TRBV18
size: -
DNA: TGTGCCAGCTCACCGACAGGGACAGGGGTGGGTCCCGATGAGCAGTTCTTC
CDR3: CASSPTGTGVGPDEQFF

D: -
J: TRBJ2-7
V: TRBV25-1
size: -
DNA: TGTGCCAGCAGTGGGGGGCCGACCTACGAGCAGTACTTC
CDR3: CASSGGPTYEQYF

D: -
J: TRBJ2-5
V: TRBV5-4
size: once
DNA: TGTGCCAGCAGCTCTAAAGGGGGCCAAGAGACCCAGTACTTC
CDR3: CASSSKGGQETQYF

D: -
J: TRBJ1-5
V: TRBV19
size: -
DNA: TGTGCCAGTAGCATCGGGGGAGGAGGCAATCAGCCCCAGCATTTT
CDR3: CASSIGGGGNQPQHF

D: -
J: TRBJ1-5
V: TRBV28
size: few
DNA: TGTGCCAGCAGTTTTGGCAATCAGCCCCAGCATTTT
CDR3: CASSFGNQPQHF

D: -
J: TRBJ2-5
V: TRBV5-1
size: -
DNA: TGCGCCAGCAGCACCCGGCCCGGGGGCCGGTACCAAGAGACCCAGTACTTC
CDR3: CASSTRPGGRYQETQYF

D: -
J: TRBJ2-7
V: TRBV5-5
size: few
DNA: TGTGCCAGCAGTAGTCGGTCCAGCTCCTACGAGCAGTACTTC
CDR3: CASSSRSSSYEQYF

D: -
J: TRBJ1-2
V: TRBV7-2
size: -
DNA: TGTGCCAGCAGCGTAGACCCGGCTGGTGGCTACACCTTC
CDR3: CASSVDPAGGYTF

D: -
J: TRBJ1-3
V: TRBV10-3
size: -
DNA: TGTGCCATCAGCCCGGCCCCCGGAAACACCATATATTTT
CDR3: CAISPAPGNTIYF

D: -
J: TRBJ1-2
V: TRBV6-5
size: -
DNA: TGTGCCAGCAGTTACTCAGGGAATCACTATGGCTACACCTTC
CDR3: CASSYSGNHYGYTF

D: -
J: TRBJ2-2
V: TRBV5-1
size: -
DNA: TGCGCCAGCAGCTTGTTCCAGGGGGGAATCGCCGGGGAGCTGTTTTTT
CDR3: CASSLFQGGIAGELFF

D: TRBD2
J: TRBJ2-7
V: TRBV10-3
size: -
DNA: TGTGCCATCAGCGACTTTAGCGGGAGTAACGAGCAGTACTTC
CDR3: CAISDFSGSNEQYF

D: -
J: TRBJ2-1
V: TRBV27
size: -
DNA: TGTGCCAGCAGTAGGCAGGGGACCTATGAGCAGTTCTTC
CDR3: CASSRQGTYEQFF

D: -
J: TRBJ2-1
V: TRBV6-6
size: -
DNA: TGTGCCAGCAGTTACTCGGCTAGCTACGATGAGCAGTTCTTC
CDR3: CASSYSASYDEQFF

D: -
J: TRBJ1-1
V: TRBV5-1
size: few
DNA: TGCGCCAGCAGCTTGGAACCCCGCAGAGAGAACACTGAAGCTTTCTTT
CDR3: CASSLEPRRENTEAFF

D: -
J: TRBJ1-2
V: TRBV18
size: -
DNA: TGTGCCAGCTCACCACAAGACAACTATGGCTACACCTTC
CDR3: CASSPQDNYGYTF

D: -
J: TRBJ1-4
V: TRBV28
size: -
DNA: TGTGCCAGCAGTTTTCAGGTTCCACTTAATGAAAAACTGTTTTTT
CDR3: CASSFQVPLNEKLFF